The entry below gives a single T cell receptor (beta chain) sequence along with its context. Its cognate antigen has yet to be identified. Base-call qualities are not available, and no considerably larger clone is one nucleotide away. The data stem from a study of cytomegalovirus exposure and HLA in healthy donors listed by TCRdb under 2017. For the study in its entirety: According to an earlier analysis of 550 to 750 of the donors, some 180 million T cells yielded 90 million to 130 million unique TCR beta sequences and approximately 280 Gb of sequence data. Rather than drawing on any new phenotypic data, the later analysis identified candidate immune exposures from TCR beta sequences and the way those sequences occurred across donors. In addition to the first cohort of 666 subjects, a separate validation cohort of 130 or so different subjects was used. HLA typing covered class I and class II loci at four-digit resolution. Typing coverage differed by locus: A, B, C, DRB1 and DQB1 were typed in roughly 629-630 donors, DQA1 in 522, DPA1 in some 600, and DPB1 in 450 to 480. A later genetic analysis took genome-wide SNP genotypes for about 55% of the roughly 670 donors and used that subset as a discovery cohort. All discovery cohort repertoires had been generated using a single sequencing platform. Donor age, sex, ethnicity and CMV serostatus were collected together with the repertoire data. In an earlier analysis of several hundred of the donors, high-throughput TCR beta sequencing was used to judge whether each TCR beta V gene segment behaved as functional or pseudogenic. Among roughly 400 genotyped donors of the cohort, an average of roughly 230,000 unique TCR beta nucleotide sequences was sequenced per donor, of which approximately 19% were non-productive. The study aimed to test whether signatures of past pathogen exposure could be identified by cataloging public T cell receptors. Roughly 300 gigabases of sequencing data and 70 million to 100 million unique TCR sequences were included in an early release covering roughly 600 HLA-typed donors. Of the approximately 400 genotyped donors, about 84% fell in the genetic ancestry cluster associated with self-reported Caucasian donors. Four to six DR-DQ haplotypes were handled as single units for association and clustering, since linkage in the cohort was strong. The study combined high-throughput TCR immunosequencing, statistical association of individual TCRs with disease status, and machine learning to predict cytomegalovirus infection status. The T cell repertoires of 700 or so subjects were profiled by immunosequencing and related to cytomegalovirus serostatus. A later analysis re-analyzed previously published TCR beta repertoires from approximately 670 donors and added high-resolution HLA genotyping to study TCR occurrence patterns.

General study outcomes and caveats: A further reported finding was that TCR beta sequences accurately predicted the HLA-A and HLA-B alleles for most subjects in the first cohort. Because some donors lacked HLA typing at each locus, the association tests relied only on the typed subset. The authors suggested that the approach could potentially be extended to other disease states and immunological phenotypes. In the study, 150 to 200 TCR beta chains were listed as associated with cytomegalovirus. According to a later analysis, most CMV-associated TCR beta chains appeared to be HLA-restricted, and the HLA associations seemed to be driven largely by CMV exposure. A few of the identified cytomegalovirus-associated TCR beta chains were confirmed in vitro to be specific for cytomegalovirus antigens. The cohort was sequenced for TCR beta chains only, and without alpha or paired-chain data the features that could be detected were limited. Sequencing depth was assumed to be roughly uniform across donors in the presence/absence analyses, though that assumption may not hold. When HLA alleles, especially DR and DQ, strongly co-occurred, attributing TCR associations to individual alleles was difficult. Specific HLA alleles were associated with roughly 16,000 TCR beta sequences at a false discovery rate of 0.05 in a later analysis. The only immune exposure information available for the cohort was CMV serostatus. In both the original and validation cohorts, the classifier was reported to diagnose cytomegalovirus status with high specificity and sensitivity. An earlier analysis of several hundred of the donors showed that most TCR beta V segments appeared in productive rearrangements either about 87% or about 30% of the time, which broadly matched IMGT annotations. Because counts were too low, roughly 16 rarely observed V segments, including chromosome 9 orphons, were excluded from the earlier analysis of around 590 of the donors. Compared with equally common non-associated chains, HLA-associated TCR beta chains in a later analysis were more clonally expanded and had lower generation probabilities. A cluster of highly shared sequence variants was judged likely to represent a technical artifact of the sequencing pipeline. A later analysis reported that several top co-occurrence clusters appeared linked to parvovirus B19, influenza, CMV and Epstein-Barr virus. In a later genetic analysis, fewer N-insertions in productive TCRs were reported among donors in an Asian-associated ancestry cluster than the roughly 640-donor mean. In a later analysis, TCR association rates were found to vary across HLA loci, with the most associated TCRs seen for DRB1 alleles and the fewest for HLA-C alleles. Correlated functional status among segregating V segments might reflect linkage disequilibrium, but an unknown experimental factor could not be ruled out. While some public TCRs were present in many individuals, most TCR sequences turned up only very rarely across donors. An association between a missense DCLRE1C variant and V-gene and J-gene trimming of TCR beta chains was found in a later genetic analysis and replicated in an independent cohort. Because the 87-base-pair reads could not distinguish some IMGT-functional V segments, including TRBV6-2 and TRBV6-3, those segments were excluded.

To prepare the library, the immunoSEQ multiplex PCR assay was applied. The multiplex PCR relied on a mix of 60 forward primers for TCR Vbeta segments and 13 reverse primers for TCR Jbeta segments. The CDR3 region of rearranged TCR beta genes was amplified from genomic DNA with a multiplex PCR assay. Amplified TCR beta libraries were sequenced as 87-base-pair reads on the Illumina HiSeq System. Per the source publication's procedure: In a later analysis, 77 million or so unique TCR beta chains were counted across the roughly 610 repertoires, and about 9.9 million of these chains were shared by at least two donors. A nearest-neighbor algorithm error-corrected the raw reads and collapsed the reads into unique sequences, merging closely related sequences to remove PCR and sequencing errors. CDR3 sequences were aligned to IMGT reference sequences to assign V, D and J gene segments. For a sequence to be retained, a match of at least six nucleotides was required to both a V gene segment and a J gene segment. Rearrangements were classified as productive when the CDR3 lacked stop codons and remained in frame with V and J, and all other rearrangements were classified as non-productive. Following IMGT convention, CDR3 was defined as the stretch from the second conserved V-encoded cysteine up to the conserved J-encoded phenylalanine. The earlier analysis of some 540 of the donors excluded any sequence lacking an unambiguous match to a single V gene segment. An earlier analysis of about 600 of the donors called V segments functional above 56.7% productive rearrangements and segregating when the between-donor standard deviation exceeded 5%. A statistical classification framework was built to diagnose cytomegalovirus status from the catalog of TCR beta chain sequences. In a later analysis, V and J genes were assigned by comparing TCR nucleotide sequences against IMGT/GENE-DB human TR gene sequences. The TCRdist pipeline was used in a later analysis to assign CDR3 sequences and most-parsimonious VDJ recombination scenarios. A later analysis defined each TCR beta chain by its CDR3 amino acid sequence plus V-gene family, and excluded reads lacking a unique V-gene family. In a later analysis, several hundred highly shared, low-generation-probability nucleotide sequences were removed to address suspected cross-contamination and a sequencing artifact. A later analysis calculated a clonal expansion index for each public chain from normalized within-repertoire ranks of inferred template counts. In a later analysis, generation probabilities were computed with a VDJ recombination model fitted to out-of-frame rearrangements, and the resulting probabilities were checked against IGoR. In a later analysis, hypergeometric tests were used to score TCR-TCR, TCR-HLA and TCR-CMV co-occurrence, with a repertoire-size bias correction applied to TCR pairs. False discovery rates were estimated in a later analysis by permuting HLA or CMV assignments 20 times. In a later analysis, co-occurring TCRs were grouped using DBSCAN, and TCRdist sequence similarity was added for clustering within HLA-allele-positive subsets. Repertoires with fewer than 30,000 or more than 120,000 public chains were left out of co-occurrence clustering, as were roughly five repertoires with anomalous nucleotide sharing. TCRdb re-hosts the immuneACCESS table, in-frame sequences only. Its copies lack some clones; in the studies checked, an unresolved V gene accounts for under half of them, and the cause for the rest is not known. The DNA was the basis for D and trimming; V, J and clone size are from that table. The sample table lists about 97,000 clones, approximately 73% of them with a count of one. Of the sample, over 3% falls within the top ten clones.

The cohort was made up of approximately 700 healthy bone marrow donors. At the time of sampling, every cohort member was nominally healthy, though immune exposures that went unrecorded were likely present. The donor tested CMV seronegative, placing the donor among the 352 seronegative members of the cohort. Each donor provided a peripheral blood sample, and peripheral blood mononuclear cells were used for TCR beta sequencing. Genomic DNA extraction from the blood cell samples was performed with the Qiagen DNeasy Blood Extraction Kit. The CDR3 runs 15 amino acids, cysteine and phenylalanine included. The CDR3 DNA has 45 bases and is translated from base 1. V loses 0 bases, J loses 4 bases, and the germline ends lie 9 bases apart. CDR1 and CDR2 (MNHEY, SVGAGI) derive from the germline V gene.

This sequence was found in a man aged 35-49 years in good health and CMV-seronegative. This chain joins TRBV6-5 to TRBJ1-4; there is no confident call for the D gene. Sequenced sample: PBMCs. The encoded CDR3 is CASSYSRRGNEKLFF. The DNA sequence reads TGTGCCAGCAGTTACTCGAGGCGGGGTAATGAAAAACTGTTTTTT.